This T cell receptor beta chain appears in the sequencing data of a study of blood T cell repertoires in COVID-19 (dated by TCRdb to 2019 to 2021). For context, the study as a whole: Collaborator samples came from the United States, Italy and Spain and covered acute and convalescent phases of COVID-19. The prospective study material was composed of cDNA or gDNA derived from T cells, B-cell-depleted T cells, or PBMCs. Subjects who had been exposed to COVID-19, were actively infected with it, or had recovered from it provided the deeply sampled blood TCRbeta repertoires that made up the dataset. A freely available public database, intended as a resource for researchers studying the immune response to SARS-CoV-2, is where the repertoires were released. The samples were drawn from two sources: the first 160 participants of the ongoing ImmuneRACE study, and 1,000 to 1,500 subjects contributed by 6 global collaborators. A de-identified subject ID, COVID-19 status, age in years and sex were almost always included in the sample metadata. Where HLA class I and class II types were available, the types were taken from metadata supplied by the sample provider, not from assay-based typing.

For this clone: No cognate antigen has been identified for it. Base qualities are not at hand, and no much larger clone is one base apart.

TCRbeta CDR3 regions were amplified from genomic DNA by means of the immunoSEQ Assay, a bias-controlled multiplex PCR. Concerning the study's data processing: Within the assay, amplification of reference gene primers was used to estimate how many nucleated cells each sample contained. Sequence reads were collapsed and filtered to measure the absolute abundance of every unique TCRbeta CDR3 rearrangement. For each sample, productive Simpson clonality was calculated by taking the square root of Simpson's diversity index across productive rearrangements. Not all clones reach the TCRdb copy of this immuneACCESS table, which keeps in-frame sequences only. Checked studies attribute under half of the gap to unresolved V genes and leave the rest unexplained. V, J and clone size are taken as reported in that table, and D and trimming were inferred from the DNA itself. Within this sample are around 340,000 clones, with roughly 90% of them counted one time only. Jointly, the top ten make up under 8.5% of the sample.

At one collaborating source in Seattle, patients were enrolled during active infection and were followed longitudinally through the course of disease. Collaborating institutions collected whole blood in K2EDTA tubes following their own protocols. Collaborator samples were shipped for TCRbeta analysis as frozen whole blood, isolated PBMCs, or DNA extracted from either sample type. The germline V gene provides CDR1 MGHRA and CDR2 YSYEKL. From the cysteine through the phenylalanine, the CDR3 covers 14 amino acids. Only the CDR3 DNA stays, 42 bases, in frame from base 1. Trimming takes 1 base from V and 5 bases from J, and the germline ends sit 11 bases apart. Broad study findings and their caveats: How much clinical and demographic metadata was included differed by source and by participant, and the metadata was provided uncurated.

The clonotype originates from a woman aged 55-75 years with COVID-19, enrolled during active disease. Sequencing used peripheral blood. The chain joins TRBV4-1 to TRBJ2-5; the best D guess is TRBD1, with 5 bases matching. The CDR3 corresponds to CASSQAPGWETQYF. In nucleotides, the sequence is TGCGCCAGCAGCCAAGCCCCAGGGTGGGAGACCCAGTACTTC.